Each of the 27 T cell receptor beta chains below was sequenced from the same sample in a study of OX40 agonist ivuxolimab in advanced cancers. The library was generated by the immunoSEQ multiplex PCR assay. TCRdb took this table from immuneACCESS and kept in-frame rearrangements with V and J called. Such tables lack part of the clones; where checked against another copy, unresolved V genes explain under half of the gap, and the rest is unexplained. The sample table contains around 39,000 clones; only one count was recorded for 78% of them. Around 13% of the sample belongs to the ten largest clones. The sequencing used CD4+ or CD8+ T cells sorted from blood, collected in a trial of the OX40 agonist ivuxolimab. The origin of the receptors is an adult with an advanced solid tumor such as melanoma, head and neck, liver or kidney cancer.

This clone was seen a handful of times. The CDR3 spells CASTRDNQPQHF. CDR3 DNA sequence: TGTGCCAGCACCCGAGATAACCAGCCCCAGCATTTT. The V gene is TRBV28, the J gene TRBJ1-5; D unresolved. Germline V CDR1 and CDR2: MDHEN, SYDVKM. This CDR3 contains 12 residues. The V end was cut by 7 bases, the J end by 7 bases, with 11 bases between.

The chain is built from TRBV9 and TRBJ2-7, with D hard to call. The germline V gene encodes CDR1 SGDLS and CDR2 YYNGEE. This CDR3 is built from 14 residues. V was trimmed by 5 bases and J by 3 bases, leaving 15 bases between them. The CDR3 here is CASSLTSSGYEQYF. CDR3 DNA sequence: TGTGCCAGCAGTTTGACGAGTTCAGGCTACGAGCAGTACTTC.

The rearrangement links TRBV6-5 to TRBJ2-5; D ambiguous. V was pared by 6 bases and J by 1 base, with 9 bases between. Per germline, CDR1 MNHEY and CDR2 SVGAGI. The CDR3 has 13 residues. CDR3 protein: CASSSSIQETQYF. The CDR3 DNA sequence: TGTGCCAGCAGCTCCAGCATCCAAGAGACCCAGTACTTC.

The chain carries TRBV6-5 and TRBJ1-5; D remains ambiguous. The CDR3 is 15 amino acids. Trimming took 0 bases from V and 5 from J, leaving 11 bases between them. Germline V gene lookup returns CDR1 MNHEY and CDR2 SVGAGI. In nucleotides, the CDR3 is TGTGCCAGCAGTTACTCAGATCGGTGGGATCAGCCCCAGCATTTT. Translation gives CASSYSDRWDQPQHF.

This chain uses TRBV13 with TRBJ2-5; D not certain. The DNA end favors TRBJ2-7, so the J call may be wrong. This CDR3 has 13 residues. The V gene's germline CDR1 is PRHDT and CDR2 FYEKMQ (reference sequence). The CDR3: CASSGGLEYEQYF. For the CDR3, the DNA is TGTGCCAGCAGCGGTGGGTTAGAATACGAGCAGTACTTC.

This chain joins TRBV29-1 and TRBJ2-3, with TRBD2 identical over 7 bases. This CDR3 is 14 amino acids long. V lost 8 bases and J lost 1; bases outside the gene matches: 9. Germline values: CDR1 SQVTM, CDR2 ANQGSEA. CDR3 residues: CSSWMGGGTDTQYF. CDR3 coding DNA: TGCAGCTCCTGGATGGGGGGGGGCACAGATACGCAGTATTTT.

V and J are TRBV19 and TRBJ2-7; perhaps D is TRBD1 or TRBD2 (5 bases each). Trimming pared 2 bases from V and 2 bases from J, leaving 10 bases between. CDR3 length: 14 residues. CDR1 and CDR2 from the germline V gene are LNHDA and SQIVND (reference sequence). CDR3 in amino acids: CASSILGVTYEQYF. The DNA for the CDR3 is TGTGCCAGTAGTATATTGGGGGTCACCTACGAGCAGTACTTC.

The V and J genes are TRBV10-2 and TRBJ2-3; 7 bases align to TRBD1. Germline V gene lookup returns CDR1 WSHSY and CDR2 SAAADI. The ends lost 10 bases at V and 0 bases at J; junction bases unmatched: 10. This CDR3 spans 15 amino acids. CDR3 in DNA: TGCGCCACCAGGGGGTCTACTCGTAGCACAGATACGCAGTATTTT. Translated, it gives CATRGSTRSTDTQYF.

V is TRBV5-6 and J is TRBJ2-2; TRBD2 matches at 12 bases. Per the germline V gene, CDR1 is SGHDT and CDR2 is YYEEEE. CDR3 length: 16 amino acids. J lost 7 bases, V lost 3 bases, and 7 bases had no gene match. CDR3 nucleotide sequence: TGTGCCAGCAGCTCTACTAGCGGGAGGCTAGGCGGGGAGCTGTTTTTT. It specifies CASSSTSGRLGGELFF.

The rearrangement joins TRBV7-3 to TRBJ2-1; D ambiguous. V dropped 5 bases and J dropped 7 bases, with 12 bases sitting between them. CDR3 length: 13 amino acids. Germline V gene lookup returns CDR1 SGHTA and CDR2 FQGTGA. In DNA, the CDR3 is TGTGCCAGCAGCCCCCTGCCTGGGAATGAGCAGTTCTTC. Translating gives CASSPLPGNEQFF.

V gene TRBV28 combines with J gene TRBJ2-3; a weak D match, TRBD1 (6 bases). The CDR3 length is 13 residues. V gave up 2 bases and J gave up 6 bases, with 9 bases separating them. CDR1 MDHEN and CDR2 SYDVKM come from the germline V gene. CDR3: CASSLEGVDTQYF. The CDR3 DNA sequence: TGTGCCAGCAGTTTAGAGGGGGTGGATACGCAGTATTTT.

In this sample, this clone turned up once. The rearrangement uses TRBV4-2 and TRBJ2-5; no clear D. This CDR3 is built from 13 residues. V gave up 0 bases and J gave up 4 bases, with 6 bases separating them. Germline V gene sequence: CDR1 LGHNA, CDR2 YNFKEQ. CDR3 coding DNA: TGTGCCAGCAGCCAAGATAGAGCAGAGACCCAGTACTTC. This codes for CASSQDRAETQYF.

This chain joins TRBV11-2 and TRBJ2-1, with D possibly TRBD1 on 5 matching bases. CDR1 SGHAT and CDR2 FQNNGV come from the germline V gene. CDR3 length: 17 amino acids. V shed 1 base and J shed 0 bases, with 13 bases lying between them. The CDR3: CASSLVSRASSYNEQFF. The CDR3 DNA follows: TGTGCCAGCAGCTTAGTTTCCAGGGCGAGCTCCTACAATGAGCAGTTCTTC. Based on the CDR3 plus reference TRBV11-2 and TRBJ2-1, the full variable domain is EAGVAQSPRYKIIEKRQSVAFWCNPISGHATLYWYQQILGQGPKLLIQFQNNGVVDDSQLPKDRFSAERLKGVDSTLKIQPAKLEDSAVYLCASSLVSRASSYNEQFFGPGTRLTVL.

The chain combines TRBV7-2 with TRBJ2-3, with 12 bases lining up with TRBD1. The V gene's germline CDR1 is SGHTA and CDR2 FQGNSA. The trim removed 4 bases at V and 7 bases at J, leaving 6 bases unmatched. This CDR3 is built from 15 residues. CDR3 in DNA: TGTGCCAGCAGCTCGGGACAGGGGGCGAGGCATACGCAGTATTTT. Residues: CASSSGQGARHTQYF.

This clone is medium-sized by share. The chain recombines TRBV5-6 with TRBJ1-1, with 9 positions matching TRBD1. Looked up from germline, CDR1 is SGHDT and CDR2 is YYEEEE. V lost 4 bases and J lost 5; bases outside the gene matches: 6. CDR3 length: 14 residues. CDR3 amino acids: CASSIPDRGTEAFF. CDR3 in DNA: TGTGCCAGCAGCATACCAGACAGGGGGACTGAAGCTTTCTTT.

The chain uses TRBV15 and TRBJ2-1, with D possibly being TRBD2 (7 bases). Trimming took 3 bases from V and 8 from J, leaving 20 bases between them. CDR1 is LNHNV and CDR2 is YYDKDF in the germline V gene (reference sequence). The CDR3 is 16 amino acids. The CDR3: CATSSLPRRGHYEQFF. CDR3 nucleotide sequence: TGTGCCACCAGCAGCCTCCCTAGGCGGGGGCACTATGAGCAGTTCTTC.

This clone was detected only a few times. This sequence joins TRBV19 and TRBJ2-1; weak D call: TRBD2 (6 bases). Deletions cut 5 bases from V and 0 bases from J, with 11 bases between. This CDR3 is 15 amino acids long. Germline V lookup: CDR1 LNHDA, CDR2 SQIVND (reference sequence). CDR3 loop: CASSSRDSSYNEQFF. The CDR3, as DNA: TGTGCCAGTAGTTCCCGGGACTCCTCCTACAATGAGCAGTTCTTC.

The rearrangement joins TRBV25-1 to TRBJ1-3; the match to TRBD1 covers 7 bases. The germline CDR1 and CDR2 sequences are MGHDK and SYGVNS. This CDR3 has 14 amino acids. After removal of 5 bases from V and 4 bases from J, the junction contained 5 bases not matched to a gene. The CDR3 loop is CASSTTGAGNTIYF. The CDR3 DNA follows: TGTGCCAGCAGTACCACAGGGGCGGGAAACACCATATATTTT.

V gene TRBV18 combines with J gene TRBJ2-3; D gene unclear. The V end was cut by 5 bases, the J end by 6 bases, with 9 bases between. This CDR3 comprises 12 residues. Germline-derived CDR1 and CDR2 are KGHSH and LQKENI. The CDR3: CASSYGGDTQYF. The CDR3 DNA reads TGTGCCAGCTCATACGGTGGGGATACGCAGTATTTT.

The CDR3 loop is CSAIPVRDTYEQYF. CDR3 DNA sequence: TGCAGCGCAATCCCCGTCCGGGACACGTACGAGCAGTACTTC. The rearrangement links TRBV29-1 to TRBJ2-7; TRBD1 is a possible D gene (6 bases). CDR3 length: 14 amino acids. The V gene lost 7 bases and the J gene lost 4 bases, with 20 bases spanning the gap. Germline assignment: CDR1 SQVTM and CDR2 ANQGSEA.

The chain's CDR3 is CASSEASGRRGETQYF. In DNA, the CDR3 is TGCGCCAGCAGTGAGGCTAGCGGGAGAAGAGGAGAGACCCAGTACTTC. The chain has TRBV10-1 and TRBJ2-5; the match to TRBD2 covers 10 bases. With 2 bases clipped from V and 4 bases from J, the junction kept 7 bases outside the gene matches. The CDR3 length is 16 residues. Germline V gene data show CDR1 as WNHNN and CDR2 as SYGVQD (reference sequence).

The chain uses TRBV6-5 and TRBJ1-1; tentative D call: TRBD1 (5 bases). V was cut by 5 bases and J by 2 bases, with 9 bases left in between. CDR1 is MNHEY, CDR2 SVGAGI, per germline. The CDR3 is 13 residues long. The CDR3 nucleotides are TGTGCCAGCAGTACCGACAGCAACACTGAAGCTTTCTTT. Protein product: CASSTDSNTEAFF.

The chain has TRBV5-5 and TRBJ1-2; TRBD1 might be the D (6 bases). The germline V and J ends were trimmed by 4 bases and 0 bases, with 13 bases remaining between them. This CDR3 has 15 residues. Germline-derived CDR1 and CDR2 are SGHKS and YYEKEE (reference sequence). The CDR3 nucleotides read TGTGCCAGCAGCGTCGGACAGCCAGCTAACTATGGCTACACCTTC. Amino acid sequence: CASSVGQPANYGYTF. The full variable domain, completed using reference TRBV5-5 and TRBJ1-2, is DAGVTQSPTHLIKTRGQQVTLRCSPISGHKSVSWYQQVLGQGPQFIFQYYEKEERGRGNFPDRFSARQFPNYSSELNVNALLLGDSALYLCASSVGQPANYGYTFGSGTRLTVV.

The V and J genes are TRBV7-3 and TRBJ1-6; D gene ambiguous. The germline V gene encodes CDR1 SGHTA and CDR2 FQGTGA. Trimming took 4 bases from V and 2 from J, leaving 9 bases between them. This CDR3 contains 15 residues. The DNA for the CDR3 is TGTGCCAGCAGCTCGGCGGGCACCTATAATTCACCCCTCCACTTT. It specifies CASSSAGTYNSPLHF.

This clone was observed once. The V call is TRBV6-9, the J call TRBJ2-5; 10 nucleotides agree with TRBD2. V lost 2 bases to trimming and J lost 2 bases; unmatched junction nucleotides: 5. Germline V CDR1 and CDR2: MNHGY, SVAAGI. The CDR3 is made up of 16 amino acids. The CDR3 DNA reads as TGTGCCAGCAGTTATCGGCTAGCGGGGGTTCAAGAGACCCAGTACTTC. It is translated as CASSYRLAGVQETQYF.

The table lists this clone with a few counts. The chain's CDR3 is CASRGQGNNEQFF. The CDR3 DNA is TGTGCCAGCAGAGGGCAGGGCAACAATGAGCAGTTCTTC. The chain uses TRBV6-5 and TRBJ2-1, with TRBD1 as a possible D gene (5 bases). There are 13 residues in the CDR3. The germline gives CDR1 MNHEY, CDR2 SVGAGI. Trimming left V 6 bases short and J 5 bases short, with 11 bases between.

The V call is TRBV7-9, the J call TRBJ1-1; D is possibly TRBD1 (6 bases). This CDR3 has 16 residues. V shed 5 bases and J shed 0 bases, with 16 bases lying between them. Looked up from germline, CDR1 is SEHNR and CDR2 is FQNEAQ (reference sequence). The CDR3 DNA reads as TGTGCCAGCAGCCTAAAGGGGGGCCTTATGAACACTGAAGCTTTCTTT. This sequence encodes CASSLKGGLMNTEAFF.